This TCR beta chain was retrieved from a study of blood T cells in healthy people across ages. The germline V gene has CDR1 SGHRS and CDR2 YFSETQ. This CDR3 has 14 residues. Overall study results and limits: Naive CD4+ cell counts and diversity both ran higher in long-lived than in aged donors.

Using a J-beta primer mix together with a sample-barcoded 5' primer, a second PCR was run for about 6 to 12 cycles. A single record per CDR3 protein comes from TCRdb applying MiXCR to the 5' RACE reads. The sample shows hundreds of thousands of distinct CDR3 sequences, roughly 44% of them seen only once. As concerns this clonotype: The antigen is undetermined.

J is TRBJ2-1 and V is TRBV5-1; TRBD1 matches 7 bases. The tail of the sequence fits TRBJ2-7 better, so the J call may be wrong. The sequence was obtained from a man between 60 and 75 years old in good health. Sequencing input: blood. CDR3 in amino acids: CASSSGQSYNEQYF. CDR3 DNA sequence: TGCGCCAGCAGCTCGGGACAGTCCTACAATGAGCAGTACTTC.